This T cell receptor beta chain is from a study of cytomegalovirus exposure and HLA in healthy donors. V lost 1 base, J lost 7 bases, and 9 bases lay in between. This CDR3 spans 14 amino acids. CDR1 and CDR2 from the germline V gene are SGHRS and YFSETQ. On this clone: The antigen is undetermined.

Primers for the PCR totalled 60 Vbeta and 13 Jbeta. The data were produced by immunoSEQ multiplex PCR, yet TCRdb's version contains in-frame clones alone and is incomplete. The sample lists approximately 90,000 clones; approximately 71% were seen once. Overall study results and limits: Altogether, 170 or so TCR beta chains were recorded as cytomegalovirus-associated.

It was healthy bone marrow donors who served as donors. The clonotype originates from a man aged 40-50 years in good health and CMV-seronegative. The source material was PBMCs. The chain recombines TRBV5-1 with TRBJ1-6; weak D call: TRBD1 (5 bases). Here the CDR3 reads CASSLWGGNSPLHF. The CDR3 bases are TGCGCCAGCAGCTTGTGGGGGGGAAATTCACCCCTCCACTTT.